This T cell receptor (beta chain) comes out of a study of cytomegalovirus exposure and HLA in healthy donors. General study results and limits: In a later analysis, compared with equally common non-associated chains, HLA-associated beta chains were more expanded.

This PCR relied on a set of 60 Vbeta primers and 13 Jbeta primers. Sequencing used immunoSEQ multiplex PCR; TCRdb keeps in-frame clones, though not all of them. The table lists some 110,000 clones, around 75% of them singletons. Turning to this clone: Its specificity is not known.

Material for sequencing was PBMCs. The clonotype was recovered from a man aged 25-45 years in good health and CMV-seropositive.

CDR3 in DNA: TGCGCCAGCAGCTTGGGAGACAGATATAGCAATCAGCCCCAGCATTTT. Protein sequence: CASSLGDRYSNQPQHF. The gene calls are TRBV5-1 and TRBJ1-5; tentative D call: TRBD1 (5 bases). The CDR3 is 16 amino acids. V was pared by 0 bases and J by 0 bases, with 10 bases between. Germline values: CDR1 SGHRS, CDR2 YFSETQ.